This TCR beta chain was identified in a study of shared clonotypes between healthy human individuals. Study background: The composition of the donors was a couple of women and a few men aged 18 to 49.

Researchers partitioned CD4+ cells into CD45RA+ naive and CD45RA-negative memory subsets. The CDR3 is 16 amino acids. The V segment lost 0 bases and the J segment 5 bases; nucleotides outside the gene matches: 9. CDR1 and CDR2 (germline): SGDLS, YYNGEE. Several immunoSEQ 96-well plates shared each subset's DNA, each plate a replicate. The table came from immunoSEQ multiplex PCR; TCRdb's copy has only in-frame clones and leaves some out. The sample holds about 1,500,000 clones, around 95% seen once. This clonotype was obtained from a man aged 30 to 39 in good health. Sample: naive CD4+ T cells sorted from blood. Subset: CD45RA+ positively selected. The J gene is TRBJ2-3, the V gene TRBV9; 7 bases agree with TRBD2. The CDR3 loop is CASSVVAGGRGDTQYF. For the CDR3, the DNA is TGTGCCAGCAGCGTAGTCGCTGGCGGGAGAGGAGATACGCAGTATTTT.